This T cell receptor (beta chain) was found in a study of monozygotic twins with inflammatory bowel disease. This CDR3 spans 15 amino acids. Germline V lookup: CDR1 DFQATT, CDR2 SNEGSKA (reference sequence). Each CDR3 protein gets one entry in TCRdb, which reprocessed the 5' RACE reads and gives no DNA. This sample's table has approximately 160,000 distinct CDR3 sequences. Sequencing input: blood. The clonotype was recovered from a human donor with ulcerative colitis or Crohn's disease, or a healthy co-twin of an affected twin (not recorded which). V gene TRBV20-1 combines with J gene TRBJ2-5. This chain's CDR3 is CSARFLEVIGETQYF.